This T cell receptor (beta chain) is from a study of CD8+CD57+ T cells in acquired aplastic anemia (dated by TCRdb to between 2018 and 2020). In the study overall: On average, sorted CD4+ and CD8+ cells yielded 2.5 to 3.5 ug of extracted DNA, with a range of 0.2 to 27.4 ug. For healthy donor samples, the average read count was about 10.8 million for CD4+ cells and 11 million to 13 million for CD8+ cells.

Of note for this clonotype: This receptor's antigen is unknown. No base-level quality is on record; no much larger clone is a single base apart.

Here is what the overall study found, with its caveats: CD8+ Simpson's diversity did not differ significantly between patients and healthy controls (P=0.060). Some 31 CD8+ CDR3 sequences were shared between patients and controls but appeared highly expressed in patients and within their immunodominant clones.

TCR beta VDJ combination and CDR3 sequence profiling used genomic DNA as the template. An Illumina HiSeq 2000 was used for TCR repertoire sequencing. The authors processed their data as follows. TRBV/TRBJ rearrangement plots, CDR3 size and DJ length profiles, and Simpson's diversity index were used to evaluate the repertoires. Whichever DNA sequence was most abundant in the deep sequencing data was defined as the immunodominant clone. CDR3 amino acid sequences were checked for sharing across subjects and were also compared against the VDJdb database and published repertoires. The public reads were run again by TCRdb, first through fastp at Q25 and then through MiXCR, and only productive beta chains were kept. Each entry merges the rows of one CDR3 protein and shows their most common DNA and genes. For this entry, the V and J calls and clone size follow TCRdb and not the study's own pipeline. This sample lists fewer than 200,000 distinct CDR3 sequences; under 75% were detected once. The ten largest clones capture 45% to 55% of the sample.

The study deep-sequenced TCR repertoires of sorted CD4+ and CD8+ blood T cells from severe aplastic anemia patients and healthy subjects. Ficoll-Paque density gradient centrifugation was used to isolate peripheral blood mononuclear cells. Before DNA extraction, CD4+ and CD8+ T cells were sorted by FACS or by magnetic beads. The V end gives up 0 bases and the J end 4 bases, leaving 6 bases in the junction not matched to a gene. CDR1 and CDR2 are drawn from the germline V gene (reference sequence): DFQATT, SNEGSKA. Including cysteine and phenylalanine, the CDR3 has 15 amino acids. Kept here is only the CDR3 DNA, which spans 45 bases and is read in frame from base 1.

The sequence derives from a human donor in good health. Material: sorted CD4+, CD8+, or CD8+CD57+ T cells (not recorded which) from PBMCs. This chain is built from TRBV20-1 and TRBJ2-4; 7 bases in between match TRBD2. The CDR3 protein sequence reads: CSARDGLAVKNIQYF. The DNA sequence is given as TGCAGTGCTAGAGATGGGCTAGCGGTTAAAAACATTCAGTACTTC.